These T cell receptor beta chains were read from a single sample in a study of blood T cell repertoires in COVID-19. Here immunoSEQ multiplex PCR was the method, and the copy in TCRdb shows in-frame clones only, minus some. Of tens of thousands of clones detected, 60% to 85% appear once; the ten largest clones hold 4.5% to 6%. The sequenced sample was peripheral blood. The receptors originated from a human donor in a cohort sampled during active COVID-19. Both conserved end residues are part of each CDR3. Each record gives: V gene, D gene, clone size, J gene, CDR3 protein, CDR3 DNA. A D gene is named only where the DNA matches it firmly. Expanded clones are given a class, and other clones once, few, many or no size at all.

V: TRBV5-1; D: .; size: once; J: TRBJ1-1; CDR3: CASSQSNTEAFF; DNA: TGCGCCAGCAGTCAATCGAACACTGAAGCTTTCTTT
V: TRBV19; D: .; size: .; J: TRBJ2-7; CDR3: CASRDRVGLGEQYF; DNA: TGTGCCAGCAGAGACAGAGTGGGTTTGGGCGAGCAGTACTTC
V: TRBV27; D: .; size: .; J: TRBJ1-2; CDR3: CASSFQGSYGYTF; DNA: TGTGCCAGCAGTTTCCAGGGTTCCTATGGCTACACCTTC
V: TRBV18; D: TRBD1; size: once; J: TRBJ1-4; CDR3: CASSEDRGTNEKLFF; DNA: TGTGCCAGCTCAGAGGACAGGGGCACTAATGAAAAACTGTTTTTT
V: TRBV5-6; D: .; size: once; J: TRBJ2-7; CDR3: CASSGGTVPFSEQYF; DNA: TGTGCCAGCAGCGGGGGGACAGTCCCTTTCTCCGAGCAGTACTTC
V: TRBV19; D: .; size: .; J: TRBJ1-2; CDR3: CASSMRADSYGYTF; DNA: TGTGCCAGTAGTATGAGAGCGGACTCCTATGGCTACACCTTC
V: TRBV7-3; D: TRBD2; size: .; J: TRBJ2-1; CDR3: CASSYPGEGTVYNEQFF; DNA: TGTGCCAGCAGCTACCCGGGGGAGGGAACGGTCTACAATGAGCAGTTCTTC
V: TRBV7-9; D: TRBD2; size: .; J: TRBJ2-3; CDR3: CASSLVRTSGRWFPDTQYF; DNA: TGTGCCAGCAGCTTAGTGCGGACTAGCGGGAGGTGGTTCCCAGATACGCAGTATTTT
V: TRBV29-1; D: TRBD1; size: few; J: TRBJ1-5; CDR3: CSVLEGGGAEPQHF; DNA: TGCAGCGTTCTTGAAGGAGGGGGCGCAGAGCCCCAGCATTTT
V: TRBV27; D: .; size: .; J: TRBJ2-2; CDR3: CASSSPSRGTGELFF; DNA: TGTGCCAGCAGTTCCCCCTCCCGGGGGACCGGGGAGCTGTTTTTT